This TCR beta chain is drawn from a study of T cells in Graves' hyperthyroidism and ophthalmopathy. Across the study: Before any treatment, at initial diagnosis, peripheral blood was collected.

The V gene's germline CDR1 is MDHEN and CDR2 SYDVKM. V shed 9 bases and J shed 3 bases, with 15 bases lying between them. The CDR3 length is 14 residues. This clonotype was detected ten times or more. Amplified regions were TCR beta CDR3 sequences from RNA transcripts. HTBI primers were employed in a first-round RT-PCR of the TCR CDR3. Using its own MiXCR run on the multiplex PCR reads, TCRdb lists one record per CDR3 protein. The sample lists 500,000 to 750,000 distinct CDR3 sequences; around 14% were seen once. The TCR was taken from a woman aged 18-35 years with Graves' ophthalmopathy. Sequenced: blood. The rearrangement joins TRBV28 to TRBJ1-3, with D tentatively TRBD1 (5 bases). The CDR3 DNA follows: TGTGCCAGTACAAGTCAGGGAGGTGGAAACACCATATATTTT. This encodes CASTSQGGGNTIYF.